This T cell receptor beta chain was recorded in a study of cytomegalovirus exposure and HLA in healthy donors. Whole-study findings and limits: HLA-A and HLA-B allele assignments for most subjects were reportedly predicted accurately using TCR beta sequences. Later analysis revealed greater clonal expansion in HLA-associated TCR beta chains than in equally common others. Later analysis showed most CMV-associated TCR beta chains appearing HLA-restricted. When analyzed later, the rates of TCR association showed variation by HLA locus, with DRB1 the most and HLA-C the fewest.

The germline CDR1 and CDR2 sequences are ENHRY and SYGVKD. The J segment lost 6 bases and the V segment lost 0 bases, leaving 4 bases of the junction unmatched. This CDR3 is built from 16 residues. PCR primers comprised 60 Vbeta and 13 Jbeta primers. TCRdb's table, derived via immunoSEQ multiplex PCR, lists solely in-frame clones and lacks some. The sample has about 200,000 clones, just over 75% seen once. Comment on this clone: Its specificity is unknown.

The TCR was taken from a man under 40 in good health and CMV-seronegative. Sequencing was done on a sample of PBMCs. J is TRBJ2-1 and V is TRBV10-3; TRBD2 matches at 11 bases. This chain's CDR3 is CAISESSGRGSNEQFF. The CDR3 DNA sequence: TGTGCCATCAGTGAGTCTAGCGGGAGGGGCAGCAATGAGCAGTTCTTC.